This TCR beta chain was obtained from a study of T cell clones after liver transplantation. Between the trimmed V and J ends, which lost 8 bases and 0 bases, there was a span of 17 bases. CDR3 size: 15 residues. Germline loops: CDR1 WSHSY, CDR2 SAAADI. Assay used: immunoSEQ multiplex PCR; TCRdb lists only in-frame clones, some missing. The sample has roughly 15,000 clones, around 90% seen once; the top ten hold approximately 48%. The material sequenced was CD8+ T cells from blood, taken before liver transplant. The origin of this receptor is a human donor who received a liver transplant. V gene TRBV10-2 combines with J gene TRBJ2-7; D is perhaps TRBD2 (5 bases). As DNA, the CDR3 is TGCGCCAGCTCCCGGCAATCTGGGAGCTCCTACGAGCAGTACTTC. Its protein product is CASSRQSGSSYEQYF.